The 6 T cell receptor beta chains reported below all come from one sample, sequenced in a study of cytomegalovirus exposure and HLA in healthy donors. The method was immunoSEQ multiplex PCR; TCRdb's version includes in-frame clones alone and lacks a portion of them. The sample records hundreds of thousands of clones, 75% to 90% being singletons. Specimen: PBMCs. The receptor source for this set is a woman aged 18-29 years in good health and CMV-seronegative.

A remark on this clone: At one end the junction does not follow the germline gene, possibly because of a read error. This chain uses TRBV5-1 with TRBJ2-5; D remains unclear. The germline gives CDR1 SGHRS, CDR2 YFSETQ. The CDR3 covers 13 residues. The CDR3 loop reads CASSFGSVETQYF. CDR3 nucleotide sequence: TGTGCCAGCAGCTTCGGGTCAGTGGAGACCCAGTACTTC. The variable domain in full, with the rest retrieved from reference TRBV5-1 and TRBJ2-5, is KAGVTQTPRYLIKTRGQQVTLSCSPISGHRSVSWYQQTPGQGLQFLFEYFSETQRNKGNFPGRFSGRQFSNSRSEMNVSTLELGDSALYLCASSFGSVETQYFGPGTRLLVL.

In DNA form, the CDR3 reads TGCGCCAGCAGCCAAACAGGCGGACTAACATATATGAACACTGAAGCTTTCTTT. This sequence encodes CASSQTGGLTYMNTEAFF. The chain has TRBV4-1 and TRBJ1-1, with D tentatively TRBD1 (5 bases). CDR1 is MGHRA, CDR2 YSYEKL, per germline. Trimming left V 2 bases short and J 0 bases short, with 19 bases between. CDR3 length: 18 amino acids.

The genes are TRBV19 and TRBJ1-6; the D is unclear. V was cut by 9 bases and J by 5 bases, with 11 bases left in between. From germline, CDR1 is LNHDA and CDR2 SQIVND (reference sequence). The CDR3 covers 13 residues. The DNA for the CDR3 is TGTGCCAGCTCCGGGATCCATAATTCACCCCTCCACTTT. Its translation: CASSGIHNSPLHF.

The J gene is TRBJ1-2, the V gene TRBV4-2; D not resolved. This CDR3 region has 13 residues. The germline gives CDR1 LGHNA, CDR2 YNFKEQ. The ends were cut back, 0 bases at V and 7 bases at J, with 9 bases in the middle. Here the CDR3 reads CASSQERASGYTF. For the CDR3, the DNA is TGTGCCAGCAGCCAAGAGCGGGCAAGTGGCTACACCTTC.

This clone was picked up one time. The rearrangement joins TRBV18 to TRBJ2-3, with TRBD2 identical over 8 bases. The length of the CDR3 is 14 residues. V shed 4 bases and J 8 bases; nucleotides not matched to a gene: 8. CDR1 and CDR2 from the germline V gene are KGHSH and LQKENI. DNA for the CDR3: TGTGCCAGCTCACATAGCGGGGCGCGTGGTACGCAGTATTTT. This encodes CASSHSGARGTQYF.

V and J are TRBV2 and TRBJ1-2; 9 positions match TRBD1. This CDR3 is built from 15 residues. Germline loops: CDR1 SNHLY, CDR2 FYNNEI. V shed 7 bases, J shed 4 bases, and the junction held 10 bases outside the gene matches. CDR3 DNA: TGTGCCAGCACCCCGGGACAGGGAGGGGGCTATGGCTACACCTTC. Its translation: CASTPGQGGGYGYTF.